Shown below are 5 T cell receptor beta chains from a single sample sequenced in a study of T cell responses to AZD1222 COVID-19 vaccine (dated by TCRdb to the early 2020s). Receptor amplification or capture employed the immunoSEQ multiplex PCR assay. TCRdb took this table from immuneACCESS and kept in-frame rearrangements with V and J called. Such tables lack part of the clones; where checked against another copy, unresolved V genes explain under half of the gap, and the rest is unexplained. The sample table contains about 130,000 clones; only one count was recorded for more than 85% of them. Of the sample, approximately 0.85% falls within the top ten clones. In the paper's terms, the time point label means: baseline before first vaccination. This sample comprised peripheral blood, obtained on day 0 of AZD1222 vaccination. These TCRs come from an adult in good health.

This clone was counted once. This chain connects TRBV6-5 to TRBJ2-3; weak D call: TRBD2 (6 bases). The ends were cut back, 0 bases at V and 2 bases at J, with 12 bases in the middle. This CDR3 contains 16 residues. Germline CDR1 reads MNHEY; CDR2 reads SVGAGI. The CDR3 region is CASSYSYGRDTDTQYF. DNA of the CDR3: TGTGCCAGCAGTTACTCCTACGGGCGGGACACAGATACGCAGTATTTT.

The chain employs TRBV11-2 and TRBJ2-7, with 8 bases lining up with TRBD1. The junction had 7 bases not matched to a gene; V was cut back by 5 bases and J by 4 bases. Germline V gene data show CDR1 as SGHAT and CDR2 as FQNNGV. CDR3 length equals 14 residues. CDR3 amino acids: CASSRWGQEYEQYF. In DNA, the CDR3 is TGTGCCAGCAGCCGCTGGGGACAGGAGTACGAGCAGTACTTC.

This rearrangement joins TRBV15 to TRBJ2-5, with unresolved D. Trimming took 9 bases from V and 4 from J, leaving 15 bases between them. CDR1 LNHNV and CDR2 YYDKDF come from the germline V gene (reference sequence). The CDR3 extends over 13 amino acids. CDR3 residues: CATTPVGRETQYF. The CDR3 DNA sequence: TGTGCCACTACCCCGGTGGGCAGAGAGACCCAGTACTTC.

The V and J genes are TRBV6-8 and TRBJ1-5, with 8 bases identical to TRBD1. The CDR3 has 17 residues. Germline CDR1 is MNHGY and CDR2 is SAAAGT. V lost 5 bases, J lost 0 bases, and 9 bases stayed unmatched. The CDR3 bases are TGTGCCAGCAGTCCCCCCCCGGGACAGGATAGCAATCAGCCCCAGCATTTT. Translating gives CASSPPPGQDSNQPQHF.

In nucleotides, the CDR3 is TGTGCCAGCAGTTTATATACCCCAAACTCCGACAGAGACAGCAACACCATATATTTT. As protein: CASSLYTPNSDRDSNTIYF. This sequence joins TRBV27 and TRBJ1-3, with a possible D match to TRBD1 (5 bases). Germline values: CDR1 MNHEY, CDR2 SMNVEV (reference sequence). Trimming removed 1 base from V and 7 bases from J, with 26 bases in between. The CDR3 totals 19 residues.